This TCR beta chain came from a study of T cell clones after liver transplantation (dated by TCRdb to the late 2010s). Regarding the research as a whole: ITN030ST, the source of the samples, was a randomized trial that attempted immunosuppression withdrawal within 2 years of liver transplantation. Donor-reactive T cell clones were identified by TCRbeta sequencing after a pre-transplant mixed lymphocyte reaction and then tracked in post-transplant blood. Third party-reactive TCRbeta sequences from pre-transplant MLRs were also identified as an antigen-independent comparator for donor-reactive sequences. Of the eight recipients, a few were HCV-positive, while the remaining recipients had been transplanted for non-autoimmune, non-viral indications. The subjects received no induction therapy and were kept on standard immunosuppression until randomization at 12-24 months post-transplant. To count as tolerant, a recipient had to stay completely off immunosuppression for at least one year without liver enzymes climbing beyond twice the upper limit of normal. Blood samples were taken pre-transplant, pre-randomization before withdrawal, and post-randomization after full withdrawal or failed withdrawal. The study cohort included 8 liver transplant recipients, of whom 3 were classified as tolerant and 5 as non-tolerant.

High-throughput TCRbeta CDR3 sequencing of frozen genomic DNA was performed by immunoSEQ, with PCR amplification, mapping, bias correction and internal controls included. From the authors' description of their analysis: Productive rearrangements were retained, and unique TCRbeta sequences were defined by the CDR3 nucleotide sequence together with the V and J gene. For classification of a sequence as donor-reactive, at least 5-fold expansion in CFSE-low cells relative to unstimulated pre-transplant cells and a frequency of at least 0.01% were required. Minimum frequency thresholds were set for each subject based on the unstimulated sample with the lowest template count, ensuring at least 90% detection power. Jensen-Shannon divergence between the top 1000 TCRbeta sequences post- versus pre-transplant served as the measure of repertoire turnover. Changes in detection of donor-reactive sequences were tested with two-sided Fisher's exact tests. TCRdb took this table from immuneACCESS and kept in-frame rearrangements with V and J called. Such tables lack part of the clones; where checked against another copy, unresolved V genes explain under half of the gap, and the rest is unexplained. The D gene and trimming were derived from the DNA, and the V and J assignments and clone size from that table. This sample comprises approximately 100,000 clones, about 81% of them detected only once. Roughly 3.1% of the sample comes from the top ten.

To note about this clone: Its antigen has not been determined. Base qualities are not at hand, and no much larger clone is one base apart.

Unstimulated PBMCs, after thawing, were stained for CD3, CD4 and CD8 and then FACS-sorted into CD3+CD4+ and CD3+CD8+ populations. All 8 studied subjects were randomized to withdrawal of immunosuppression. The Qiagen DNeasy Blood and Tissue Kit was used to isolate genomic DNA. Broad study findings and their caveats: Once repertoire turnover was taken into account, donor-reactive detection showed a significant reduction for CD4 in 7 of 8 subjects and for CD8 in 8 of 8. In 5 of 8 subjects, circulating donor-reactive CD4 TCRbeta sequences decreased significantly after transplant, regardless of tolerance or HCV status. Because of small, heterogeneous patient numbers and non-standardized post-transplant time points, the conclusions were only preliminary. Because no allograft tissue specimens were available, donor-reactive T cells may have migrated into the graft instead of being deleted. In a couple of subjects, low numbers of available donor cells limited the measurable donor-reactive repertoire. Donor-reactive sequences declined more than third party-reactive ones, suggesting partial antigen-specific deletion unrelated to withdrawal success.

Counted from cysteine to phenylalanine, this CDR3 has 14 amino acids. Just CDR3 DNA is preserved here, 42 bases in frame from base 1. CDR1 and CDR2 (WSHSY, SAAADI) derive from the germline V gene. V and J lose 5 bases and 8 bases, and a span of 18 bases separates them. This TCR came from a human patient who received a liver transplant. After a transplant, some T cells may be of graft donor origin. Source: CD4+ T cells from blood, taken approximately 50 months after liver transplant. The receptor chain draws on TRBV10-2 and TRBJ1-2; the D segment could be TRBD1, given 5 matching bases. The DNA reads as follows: TGCGCCAGCAGTCCGGACACGTCAAGACAGGGCTACACCTTC. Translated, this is CASSPDTSRQGYTF.